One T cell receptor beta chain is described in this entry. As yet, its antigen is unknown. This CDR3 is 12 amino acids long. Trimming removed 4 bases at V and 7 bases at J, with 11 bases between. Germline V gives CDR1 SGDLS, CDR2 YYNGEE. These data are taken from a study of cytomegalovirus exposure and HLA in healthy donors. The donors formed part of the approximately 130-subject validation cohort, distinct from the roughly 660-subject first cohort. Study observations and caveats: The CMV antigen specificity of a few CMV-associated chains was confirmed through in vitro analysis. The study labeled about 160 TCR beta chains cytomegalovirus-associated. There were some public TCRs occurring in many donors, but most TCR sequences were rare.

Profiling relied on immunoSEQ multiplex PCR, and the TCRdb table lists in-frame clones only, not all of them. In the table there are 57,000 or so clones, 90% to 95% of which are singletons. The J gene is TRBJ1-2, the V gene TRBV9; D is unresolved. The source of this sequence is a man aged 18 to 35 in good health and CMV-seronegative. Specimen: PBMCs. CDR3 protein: CASSSISGGYTF. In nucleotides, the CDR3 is TGTGCCAGCAGCTCAATCTCAGGTGGCTACACCTTC.